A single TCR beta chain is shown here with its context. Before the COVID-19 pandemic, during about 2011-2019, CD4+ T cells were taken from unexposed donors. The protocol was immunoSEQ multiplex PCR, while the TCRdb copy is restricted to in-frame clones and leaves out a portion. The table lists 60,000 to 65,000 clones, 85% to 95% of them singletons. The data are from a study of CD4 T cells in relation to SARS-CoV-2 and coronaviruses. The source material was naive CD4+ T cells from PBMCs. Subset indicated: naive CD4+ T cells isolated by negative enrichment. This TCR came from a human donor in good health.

CDR3 bases: TGTGCCAGCAGTCCGGAGGAGCACTTTCGCGGGAAGTTCTTC. It is translated as CASSPEEHFRGKFF. V and J are TRBV27 and TRBJ2-1; D is perhaps TRBD2 (6 bases). V lost 5 bases and J lost 14, with 22 bases in between. This CDR3 contains 14 residues. The germline gives CDR1 MNHEY, CDR2 SMNVEV (reference sequence).